This T cell receptor (beta chain) was sequenced for a study of blood T cell repertoires in COVID-19. Study-wide background: Samples representing acute and convalescent COVID-19 were sourced from the United States, Italy and Spain.

TCRdb's table, derived via immunoSEQ multiplex PCR, lists solely in-frame clones and lacks some. The sample has 150,000 to 180,000 clones, around 78% seen once. The ends lost 4 bases at V and 4 bases at J; junction bases unmatched: 12. This CDR3 spans 16 amino acids. The germline V gene encodes CDR1 SGHDT and CDR2 YYEEEE. This TCR derives from a man at least 80 years old with acute or convalescent COVID-19. Sequencing input: peripheral blood. This chain links TRBV5-6 with TRBJ1-2; TRBD1 matches 8 bases. The CDR3 is CASSPGTGATRYGYTF. The DNA of the CDR3 is TGTGCCAGCAGCCCCGGGACAGGCGCGACTCGCTATGGCTACACCTTC.